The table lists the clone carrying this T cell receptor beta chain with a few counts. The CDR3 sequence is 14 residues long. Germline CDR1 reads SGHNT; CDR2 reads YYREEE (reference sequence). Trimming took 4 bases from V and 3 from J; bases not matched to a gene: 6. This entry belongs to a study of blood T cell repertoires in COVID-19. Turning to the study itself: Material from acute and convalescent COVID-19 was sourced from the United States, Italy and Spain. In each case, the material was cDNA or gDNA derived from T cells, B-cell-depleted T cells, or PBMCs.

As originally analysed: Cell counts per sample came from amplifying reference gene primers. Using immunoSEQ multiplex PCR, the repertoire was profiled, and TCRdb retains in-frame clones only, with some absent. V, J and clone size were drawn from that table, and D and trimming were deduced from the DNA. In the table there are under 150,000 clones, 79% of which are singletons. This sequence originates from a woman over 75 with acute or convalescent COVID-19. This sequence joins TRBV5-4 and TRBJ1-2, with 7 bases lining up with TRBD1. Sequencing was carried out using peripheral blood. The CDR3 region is CASSIGQEDYGYTF. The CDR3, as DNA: TGTGCCAGCAGCATCGGACAGGAGGACTATGGCTACACCTTC.